This T cell receptor beta chain was identified in a study of Graves' ophthalmopathy and Graves' hyperthyroidism. Findings and caveats of the study: Stable hyperthyroidism and ophthalmopathy were told apart by a 13-signature model, which achieved less than 90% sensitivity and approximately 81% specificity.

J was trimmed by 5 bases and V by 6 bases; bases with no gene match: 4. The CDR3 loop spans 14 amino acids. This clonotype was counted many times. The target antigen is unknown. RNA transcripts yielded amplified TCR beta CDR3 regions. RT-PCR with HTBI primers came first, then second-round multiplex PCR. TCRdb used MiXCR to reprocess the multiplex PCR reads, holding one entry per CDR3 protein. The table includes about 500,000 distinct CDR3 sequences, roughly 39% detected once. The specimen was peripheral blood or thyroid tissue (not recorded which). The chain joins TRBV12-3 or TRBV12-4 to TRBJ2-7, with 13 bases lining up with TRBD2. The TCR sequence derives from an adult man with Graves' hyperthyroidism. The CDR3: CASSLTSGRDEQYF. CDR3 nucleotide sequence: TGTGCCAGCAGCCTAACTAGCGGGAGGGACGAGCAGTACTTC.